At least ten counts were recorded for the clone carrying this T cell receptor (beta chain). The source of the sample is a study of Graves' ophthalmopathy and Graves' hyperthyroidism. Pregnancy or lactation, uncontrolled infections and other autoimmune diseases were grounds for excluding patients. The authors amplified TCR beta CDR3 regions, and they did so from RNA transcripts for repertoire sequencing. In the first round, RT-PCR was carried out with HTBI primers, and a multiplex PCR formed the second round. Each CDR3 protein is one row after TCRdb ran MiXCR on the multiplex PCR reads. The data contain some 48,000 distinct CDR3 sequences, around 50% of them singletons. The germline V gene has CDR1 SGDLS and CDR2 YYNGEE. V lost 0 bases, J lost 5 bases, and 6 bases stayed unmatched. The CDR3 runs 15 residues.

This sequence originates from an adult man with Graves' ophthalmopathy. Sequenced input: peripheral blood. The J gene is TRBJ1-1, the V gene TRBV9, with 8 bases aligning to TRBD1. CDR3 sequence reads: CASSVDSGGETEAFF. DNA for the CDR3: TGTGCCAGCAGCGTAGACTCAGGGGGCGAGACTGAAGCTTTCTTT.